The entry below gives a single T cell receptor (beta chain) sequence along with its context. Its antigen is still unknown. Terminally differentiated effector memory CD45RA+ cells were left out of the naive CD8 fraction, which was CD45RO-negative and positively selected for CCR7. In germline, CDR1 is SGHTS, CDR2 YDEGEE. This CDR3 spans 13 amino acids. The V gene lost 4 bases and the J gene lost 3 bases, with 10 bases spanning the gap. The sample comes from a study of shared clonotypes between healthy human individuals. Study as a whole: A donor's plate count was three for CD4 naive and three for CD4 memory; CD8 naive had two and CD8 memory one. Study-level results: The authors expected sequencing depth to affect clonotype sharing among donors. Non-shared clonotypes had lower generation probabilities than clonotypes shared by all four sorted-subset donors.

Sequenced by immunoSEQ multiplex PCR; TCRdb stores in-frame clones only, minus some. The sample includes approximately 740,000 clones, almost 95% of them seen just once. The rearrangement links TRBV5-8 to TRBJ1-2; D gene uncertain. The sample taken for sequencing was naive CD8+ T cells sorted from blood. The sequence was obtained from a young man in good health. The CDR3 bases are TGTGCCAGCAGCGGAAGAGCCGACTATGGCTACACCTTC. This codes for CASSGRADYGYTF.